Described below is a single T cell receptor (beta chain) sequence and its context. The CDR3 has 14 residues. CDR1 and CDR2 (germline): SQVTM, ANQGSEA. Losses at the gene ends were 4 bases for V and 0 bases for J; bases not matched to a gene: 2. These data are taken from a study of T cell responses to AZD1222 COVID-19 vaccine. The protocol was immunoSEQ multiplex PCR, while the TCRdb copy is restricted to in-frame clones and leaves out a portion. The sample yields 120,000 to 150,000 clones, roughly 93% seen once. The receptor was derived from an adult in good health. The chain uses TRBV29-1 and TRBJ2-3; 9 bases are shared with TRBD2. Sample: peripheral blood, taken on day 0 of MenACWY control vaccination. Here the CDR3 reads CSVGLAVSTDTQYF. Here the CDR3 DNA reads TGCAGCGTTGGACTAGCGGTGAGCACAGATACGCAGTATTTT.